This entry lists 25 T cell receptor beta chains sequenced from one sample in a study of OX40 agonist ivuxolimab in advanced cancers. TCRdb's copy holds only in-frame clones and misses some; the assay was immunoSEQ multiplex PCR. The table has over 80,000 clones, 84% seen once. This sample comprised CD4+ or CD8+ T cells sorted from blood, obtained in a trial of the OX40 agonist ivuxolimab. These receptors all come from an adult with an advanced solid tumor such as melanoma, head and neck, liver or kidney cancer.

This chain joins TRBV5-1 and TRBJ1-2, with TRBD1 identical over 8 bases. Unmatched junction bases numbered 8, after V lost 4 bases and J lost 6 bases. The germline V gene encodes CDR1 SGHRS and CDR2 YFSETQ. The CDR3 covers 14 residues. The CDR3 region is CASSGTGTGDGYTF. The CDR3 DNA reads as TGCGCCAGCAGCGGAACCGGGACAGGAGATGGCTACACCTTC.

The J gene is TRBJ1-1, the V gene TRBV30; D is perhaps TRBD1 (5 bases). Germline CDR1 and CDR2: GTSNPN and SVGIG (reference sequence). Trimming shortened V by 0 bases and J by 1 base, and 9 bases separated the two germline ends. The CDR3 is made up of 14 amino acids. CDR3 in DNA: TGTGCCTGGAGTGTAGGTGGGACGAACACTGAAGCTTTCTTT. Its protein product is CAWSVGGTNTEAFF.

The chain employs TRBV6-4 and TRBJ1-6; 11 bases agree with TRBD1. The CDR3 covers 13 residues. V was clipped by 4 bases and J by 10 bases; unmatched bases: 0. CDR1 and CDR2 (germline): MRHNA, SNTAGT. This CDR3 is CASSGTGGSPLHF. CDR3 coding DNA: TGTGCCAGCAGTGGGACAGGGGGCTCACCCCTCCACTTT.

The chain uses TRBV27 and TRBJ2-1; D assignment may be TRBD1 or TRBD2 (5 bases each). Per germline, CDR1 MNHEY and CDR2 SMNVEV (reference sequence). The CDR3 length is 16 residues. The V and J ends lost 2 bases and 2 bases respectively, with 13 bases between them. In DNA, the CDR3 is TGTGCCAGCAGTTTAAAGACAGAGGGGACCTACAATGAGCAGTTCTTC. It encodes CASSLKTEGTYNEQFF.

V gene TRBV19 combines with J gene TRBJ1-3; D remains ambiguous. Trimming left V 2 bases short and J 0 bases short, with 11 bases between. CDR1 and CDR2 from the germline V gene are LNHDA and SQIVND (reference sequence). The CDR3 spans 16 residues. The CDR3 loop reads CASSIRFADSGNTIYF. For the CDR3, the DNA is TGTGCCAGTAGTATAAGGTTTGCAGACTCTGGAAACACCATATATTTT.

The chain carries TRBV28 and TRBJ2-7; 9 bases line up with TRBD2. CDR1 and CDR2 from the germline V gene are MDHEN and SYDVKM. Trimming took 7 bases from V and 5 from J; bases not matched to a gene: 15. The CDR3 covers 16 residues. DNA of the CDR3: TGTGCCAGCACCAGATTTAGCGGGAGTCAAGGGAACGAGCAGTACTTC. As protein: CASTRFSGSQGNEQYF.

The chain employs TRBV7-9 and TRBJ1-2; possible D gene TRBD1, 6 bases. Per the germline V gene, CDR1 is SEHNR and CDR2 is FQNEAQ (reference sequence). CDR3 length: 17 amino acids. Deletions cut 5 bases from V and 0 bases from J, with 19 bases between. The DNA of the CDR3 is TGTGCCAGCAGCCCAACAGGGACTCCTTCCTCTAACTATGGCTACACCTTC. Its translation: CASSPTGTPSSNYGYTF.

This clone was detected a few times. This chain uses TRBV9 with TRBJ1-2; 7 positions match TRBD1. Looked up from germline, CDR1 is SGDLS and CDR2 is YYNGEE. This CDR3 is built from 14 residues. The ends lost 0 bases at V and 8 bases at J; junction bases unmatched: 7. CDR3 sequence reads: CASSVVDREGGYTF. The CDR3 DNA reads as TGTGCCAGCAGCGTAGTCGACAGGGAAGGAGGCTACACCTTC. The full variable domain, completed using reference TRBV9 and TRBJ1-2, is DSGVTQTPKHLITATGQRVTLRCSPRSGDLSVYWYQQSLDQGLQFLIQYYNGEERAKGNILERFSAQQFPDLHSELNLSSLELGDSALYFCASSVVDREGGYTFGSGTRLTVV.

This rearrangement joins TRBV7-2 to TRBJ2-2; D tentatively reads TRBD1 or TRBD2 (6 bases each). This CDR3 comprises 14 residues. V lost 6 bases and J lost 1, with 9 bases in between. The V gene's germline CDR1 is SGHTA and CDR2 FQGNSA. CDR3 amino acids: CASRQGLNTGELFF. The CDR3 coding sequence is TGTGCCAGCAGACAGGGACTGAACACCGGGGAGCTGTTTTTT.

V is TRBV5-5 and J is TRBJ2-7; maybe TRBD1 (5 bases). Trimming left V 4 bases short and J 1 base short, with 18 bases between. CDR3 size: 16 residues. Germline-derived CDR1 and CDR2 are SGHKS and YYEKEE (reference sequence). The CDR3 nucleotides read TGTGCCAGCAGCGCGTACAGGATTATCCCATCCTACGAGCAGTACTTC. It encodes CASSAYRIIPSYEQYF.

The chain recombines TRBV7-9 with TRBJ1-1; D gene unclear. In germline, CDR1 is SEHNR, CDR2 FQNEAQ (reference sequence). V shed 2 bases and J shed 2 bases, with 3 bases lying between them. The CDR3 runs to 12 residues. Here the CDR3 DNA reads TGTGCCAGCAGCTTAAAAAACACTGAAGCTTTCTTT. Residues: CASSLKNTEAFF. Filled out from reference TRBV7-9 and TRBJ1-1, the complete variable domain reads DTGVSQNPRHKITKRGQNVTFRCDPISEHNRLYWYRQTLGQGPEFLTYFQNEAQLEKSRLLSDRFSAERPKGSFSTLEIQRTEQGDSAMYLCASSLKNTEAFFGQGTRLTVV.

The rearrangement joins TRBV6-6 to TRBJ1-5, with D unresolved. The CDR3 length is 13 residues. Germline V CDR1 and CDR2: MNHNY, SVGAGI (reference sequence). Trimming took off 8 bases at V and 5 bases at J, with 13 bases between the two ends. The CDR3 DNA sequence: TGTGCCAGCGGGAACAGTCGAGATCAGCCCCAGCATTTT. Its protein product is CASGNSRDQPQHF.

The chain employs TRBV15 and TRBJ1-4, with a tentative D call TRBD1 (5 bases). The CDR3 covers 13 residues. Trimming took 8 bases from V and 4 from J, leaving 11 bases between them. Germline CDR1 LNHNV, CDR2 YYDKDF (reference sequence). CDR3 nucleotide sequence: TGTGCCACCGGGGGTGGGCTTAATGAAAAACTGTTTTTT. Translated, it gives CATGGGLNEKLFF. Using reference TRBV15 and TRBJ1-4 for the parts outside the CDR3, the full variable domain is DAMVIQNPRYQVTQFGKPVTLSCSQTLNHNVMYWYQQKSSQAPKLLFHYYDKDFNNEADTPDNFQSRRPNTSFCFLDIRSPGLGDTAMYLCATGGGLNEKLFFGSGTQLSVL.

The genes are TRBV4-3 and TRBJ2-7; 11 bases are shared with TRBD2. J was trimmed by 2 bases and V by 3 bases; bases with no gene match: 3. The CDR3 extends over 15 amino acids. Germline-derived CDR1 and CDR2 are LGHNA and YSLEER. Here the CDR3 DNA reads TGCGCCAGCAGCCATCGTAGCGGGGGGGCCTACGAGCAGTACTTC. Its protein product is CASSHRSGGAYEQYF.

The rearrangement links TRBV10-3 to TRBJ2-7; either TRBD1 or TRBD2 may fit D (5 bases each). Looked up from germline, CDR1 is ENHRY and CDR2 is SYGVKD. The CDR3 has 15 residues. V was pared by 1 base and J by 3 bases, with 13 bases between. The CDR3 protein is CAISELGRQVYEQYF. The CDR3 bases are TGTGCCATCAGTGAGTTGGGACGGCAAGTCTACGAGCAGTACTTC.

The chain links TRBV19 to TRBJ2-1; 8 bases align to TRBD1. Losses at the gene ends were 10 bases for V and 8 bases for J; bases not matched to a gene: 10. Germline CDR1 and CDR2: LNHDA and SQIVND (reference sequence). This CDR3 is built from 13 residues. The CDR3 here is CAIDRGIGDEQFF. The DNA for the CDR3 is TGTGCCATTGACAGGGGAATCGGGGATGAGCAGTTCTTC.

This chain links TRBV5-1 with TRBJ2-7; possible D gene TRBD1, 5 bases. Deletions cut 0 bases from V and 3 bases from J, with 7 bases between. CDR1 is SGHRS and CDR2 is YFSETQ in the germline V gene. CDR3 length: 13 amino acids. CDR3 nucleotides: TGCGCCAGCAGCTTGGGACAGCTCTACGAGCAGTACTTC. Protein product: CASSLGQLYEQYF.

The chain is built from TRBV30 and TRBJ2-7; D is unclear. This CDR3 contains 11 residues. Germline V gene data show CDR1 as GTSNPN and CDR2 as SVGIG (reference sequence). V was pared by 0 bases and J by 7 bases, with 7 bases between. CDR3 sequence (DNA): TGTGCCTGGAGTGTAGTGGGGGAGCAGTACTTC. Translation: CAWSVVGEQYF.

The chain uses TRBV18 and TRBJ1-1; D is ambiguous. This CDR3 is built from 15 residues. Between the trimmed V and J ends, which lost 3 bases and 0 bases, there was a span of 11 bases. CDR1 KGHSH and CDR2 LQKENI come from the germline V gene. The DNA of the CDR3 is TGTGCCAGCTCACCTCCACAGAACATGAACACTGAAGCTTTCTTT. Translating gives CASSPPQNMNTEAFF.

With regard to this clone: Other DNA variants within this sample encode the same CDR3. The V gene is TRBV2, the J gene TRBJ1-3; D unclear. CDR3 length: 14 residues. Looked up from germline, CDR1 is SNHLY and CDR2 is FYNNEI. The V gene lost 2 bases and the J gene lost 1 base, with 6 bases spanning the gap. DNA for the CDR3: TGTGCCAGCAGTGAACTGGGGTCTGGAAACACCATATATTTT. This encodes CASSELGSGNTIYF.

This clone turned up a few times. This chain links TRBV19 with TRBJ1-5; D not certain. Between the trimmed V and J ends, which lost 2 bases and 7 bases, there was a span of 6 bases. CDR1 LNHDA and CDR2 SQIVND come from the germline V gene (reference sequence). The CDR3 loop spans 12 amino acids. Here the CDR3 reads CASSIWEQPQHF. The DNA for the CDR3 is TGTGCCAGTAGTATATGGGAGCAGCCCCAGCATTTT.

The J gene is TRBJ1-2, the V gene TRBV7-2, with D perhaps TRBD1 (5 bases). Deletions cut 1 base from V and 4 bases from J, with 10 bases between. Germline CDR1 and CDR2: SGHTA and FQGNSA. The CDR3 has 14 amino acids. CDR3 nucleotides: TGTGCCAGCAGCTTAGATCAGGGACTCTATGGCTACACCTTC. It yields the protein CASSLDQGLYGYTF.

This chain uses TRBV19 with TRBJ1-3; weak D call: TRBD1 (6 bases). Germline CDR1 and CDR2: LNHDA and SQIVND (reference sequence). The CDR3 sequence is 16 residues long. V was trimmed by 5 bases and J by 4 bases, leaving 18 bases between them. CDR3 nucleotide sequence: TGTGCCAGTAGTCCCCCCCGGGGGCTCTCAGGAAACACCATATATTTT. This sequence encodes CASSPPRGLSGNTIYF. Using reference TRBV19 and TRBJ1-3 for the parts outside the CDR3, the full variable domain is DGGITQSPKYLFRKEGQNVTLSCEQNLNHDAMYWYRQDPGQGLRLIYYSQIVNDFQKGDIAEGYSVSREKKESFPLTVTSAQKNPTAFYLCASSPPRGLSGNTIYFGEGSWLTVV.

The J gene is TRBJ1-5, the V gene TRBV19; the D gene is possibly TRBD1 (6 bases). Germline loops: CDR1 LNHDA, CDR2 SQIVND (reference sequence). V was clipped by 1 base and J by 2 bases, with 12 bases between them. The CDR3 is 16 amino acids. This CDR3 reads CASSIAGGRGNQPQHF. CDR3 nucleotides: TGTGCCAGTAGTATAGCCGGGGGCAGGGGCAATCAGCCCCAGCATTTT.

The chain recombines TRBV6-1 with TRBJ2-1, with D possibly matching TRBD1 (5 bases). V dropped 6 bases and J dropped 9 bases, with 12 bases sitting between them. The CDR3 sequence is 12 residues long. The germline gives CDR1 MNHNS, CDR2 SASEGT. The CDR3 here is CASRDTLPEQFF. The CDR3 DNA reads as TGTGCCAGCAGGGACACGCTTCCTGAGCAGTTCTTC.